The 25 T cell receptor beta chains given below trace back to one sample, sequenced in a study of beta chain features in type 1 diabetes. Expressed TCRB transcripts were sequenced after all isolated RNA was converted to cDNA. The data were produced by immunoSEQ multiplex PCR, yet TCRdb's version contains in-frame clones alone and is incomplete. The sample shows around 250,000 clones, 25% to 30% of them seen only once. Sequencing was carried out using central memory CD4+ T cells from blood. These receptors were obtained from a man aged 25 to 40 in good health.

The V call is TRBV29-1, the J call TRBJ2-5; D remains unclear. The tail of the sequence fits TRBJ2-7 better, so the J call may be wrong. Germline V gene data show CDR1 as SQVTM and CDR2 as ANQGSEA. The CDR3 loop spans 13 amino acids. CDR3 coding DNA: TGCAGCGTTGGGGCAACGCGCTCCTACGAGCAGTACTTC. Protein sequence: CSVGATRSYEQYF.

The J gene is TRBJ2-3, the V gene TRBV15, with D perhaps matching TRBD1 (6 bases). From germline, CDR1 is LNHNV and CDR2 YYDKDF (reference sequence). V lost 4 bases to trimming and J lost 2 bases, with 13 bases between them. This CDR3 region has 15 residues. The CDR3 loop reads CATSTRQGYTDTQYF. The CDR3 coding sequence is TGTGCCACCAGCACCCGGCAGGGGTACACAGATACGCAGTATTTT.

This clone was detected a few times. CDR3 loop: CAAAGQLRETQYF. The CDR3 coding sequence is TGCGCCGCCGCGGGACAGCTAAGGGAGACCCAGTACTTC. This chain links TRBV10-2 with TRBJ2-5; weak D call: TRBD1 (7 bases). This CDR3 has 13 residues. The V end lost 11 bases, the J end lost 5 bases, and 18 bases lay between the germline ends. The germline gives CDR1 WSHSY, CDR2 SAAADI.

Only a few counts were recorded for this clone. The CDR3 nucleotides are TGTGCCAGTAGCTCGTTTGTACGGAATGAGCAGTTCTTC. Protein product: CASSSFVRNEQFF. The rearrangement links TRBV19 to TRBJ2-1; D not resolved. Trimming shortened V by 6 bases and J by 7 bases, and 13 bases separated the two germline ends. This CDR3 is 13 amino acids long. Germline CDR1 is LNHDA and CDR2 is SQIVND (reference sequence).

J is TRBJ2-5 and V is TRBV7-2, with D perhaps TRBD1 (9 bases). Trimming took off 5 bases at V and 5 bases at J, with 15 bases between the two ends. Germline loops: CDR1 SGHTA, CDR2 FQGNSA. The CDR3 is 14 residues long. The CDR3: CASSRSGTGETQYF. The CDR3 nucleotides are TGTGCCAGCAGCCGTAGCGGGACAGGGGAGACCCAGTACTTC.

CDR3 residues: CAWRPPRSEAFF. The DNA of the CDR3 is TGTGCCTGGAGACCCCCAAGGTCCGAAGCTTTCTTT. The rearrangement uses TRBV30 and TRBJ1-1, with D uncertain. V was trimmed by 3 bases and J by 8 bases, leaving 13 bases between them. CDR3 length: 12 residues. Germline V gene data show CDR1 as GTSNPN and CDR2 as SVGIG (reference sequence).

CDR3 DNA sequence: TGTGCCAGCAGCTTCTTTGGGGGTTCCTACGAGCAGTACTTC. This codes for CASSFFGGSYEQYF. The chain links TRBV5-4 to TRBJ2-7; the D call may be TRBD1 or TRBD2 (5 bases each). V was clipped by 2 bases and J by 1 base, with 10 bases between them. The CDR3 has 14 residues. CDR1 and CDR2 from the germline V gene are SGHNT and YYREEE (reference sequence).

This clone was detected only a few times. The chain has TRBV19 and TRBJ2-5; D may be TRBD2 (6 bases). CDR1 LNHDA and CDR2 SQIVND come from the germline V gene (reference sequence). The length of the CDR3 is 17 residues. Trimming took 0 bases from V and 0 from J, leaving 14 bases between them. The CDR3 DNA sequence: TGTGCCAGTAGTATAGATATCGGGGGAGTGTACCAAGAGACCCAGTACTTC. It encodes CASSIDIGGVYQETQYF.

As regards this clone: The identical CDR3 is also encoded by other nucleotide sequences in the sample. The V gene is TRBV5-1, the J gene TRBJ2-3; D may be TRBD1 (5 bases). The CDR3 loop spans 14 amino acids. V was clipped by 0 bases and J by 6 bases, with 11 bases between them. CDR1 and CDR2 from the germline V gene are SGHRS and YFSETQ. The CDR3 region is CASSLGLPGDTQYF. CDR3 in DNA: TGCGCCAGCAGCTTGGGCCTCCCAGGGGATACGCAGTATTTT.

This clone has just a few counts. The chain joins TRBV5-1 to TRBJ2-7; D possibly corresponds to TRBD1 (6 bases). Trimming left V 0 bases short and J 5 bases short, with 15 bases between. The CDR3 has 15 amino acids. The germline V gene has CDR1 SGHRS and CDR2 YFSETQ. The CDR3 sequence: CASSLDRVSGDEQYF. In DNA, the CDR3 is TGCGCCAGCAGCTTGGACAGGGTATCTGGTGACGAGCAGTACTTC.

The sample holds many counts of this clone. CDR3 sequence reads: CASSLSGDYEQYF. DNA of the CDR3: TGCGCCAGCAGCTTAAGCGGAGACTACGAGCAGTACTTC. The gene calls are TRBV5-1 and TRBJ2-7; possible D gene TRBD2, 5 bases. The germline V gene has CDR1 SGHRS and CDR2 YFSETQ. This CDR3 comprises 13 residues. Trimming took 2 bases from V and 3 from J, leaving 9 bases between them.

This clone was counted many times. The genes are TRBV11-2 and TRBJ2-5; tentatively, D is TRBD1 or TRBD2 (5 bases each). V shed 3 bases and J shed 4 bases, with 6 bases lying between them. Per the germline V gene, CDR1 is SGHAT and CDR2 is FQNNGV. This CDR3 region has 12 residues. The CDR3 is CASSFGGETQYF. The CDR3 DNA follows: TGTGCCAGCAGCTTTGGGGGAGAGACCCAGTACTTC.

The V and J genes are TRBV28 and TRBJ2-1, with no clear D. The CDR3 runs to 14 residues. Between the trimmed V and J ends, which lost 2 bases and 5 bases, there was a span of 10 bases. Looked up from germline, CDR1 is MDHEN and CDR2 is SYDVKM. The DNA of the CDR3 is TGTGCCAGCAGTTTACAGGCTCGCGACAATGAGCAGTTCTTC. Translating it yields CASSLQARDNEQFF.

The genes are TRBV5-1 and TRBJ2-1, with a weak D call TRBD2 (7 bases). Trimming cost V 4 bases and J 7 bases, with 27 bases left between them. The length of the CDR3 is 18 residues. The germline gives CDR1 SGHRS, CDR2 YFSETQ. The DNA of the CDR3 is TGCGCCAGCAGCCCCGGGGGCCGTGAGCGGGGCCATGAGAATGAGCAGTTCTTC. As protein: CASSPGGRERGHENEQFF.

This clone was observed a handful of times. This sequence joins TRBV30 and TRBJ2-3; 7 nucleotides agree with TRBD1. The ends lost 2 bases at V and 6 bases at J; junction bases unmatched: 2. In germline, CDR1 is GTSNPN, CDR2 SVGIG (reference sequence). CDR3 length: 12 residues. The CDR3 DNA follows: TGTGCCTGGAGTCCGACAGGGGATACGCAGTATTTT. Its translation: CAWSPTGDTQYF.

The V gene is TRBV19, the J gene TRBJ1-5, with 7 bases fitting TRBD1. Germline V gene data show CDR1 as LNHDA and CDR2 as SQIVND (reference sequence). CDR3 size: 13 residues. Trimming took 4 bases from V and 4 from J; bases not matched to a gene: 1. The CDR3 coding sequence is TGTGCCAGTAGTACGGACAGGAATCAGCCCCAGCATTTT. Its protein product is CASSTDRNQPQHF.

The chain has TRBV5-6 and TRBJ2-4, with TRBD2 as a possible D gene (6 bases). Germline V lookup: CDR1 SGHDT, CDR2 YYEEEE. The V end lost 5 bases, the J end lost 9 bases, and 15 bases lay between the germline ends. The CDR3 spans 13 residues. CDR3 in amino acids: CASSSGDVSIQYF. The CDR3 bases are TGTGCCAGCAGTTCGGGGGACGTAAGCATTCAGTACTTC.

The V gene is TRBV2, the J gene TRBJ1-6; TRBD1 is a possible D gene (5 bases). CDR1 and CDR2 (germline): SNHLY, FYNNEI. Deletions cut 4 bases from V and 9 bases from J, with 19 bases between. The CDR3 is 16 residues long. The CDR3 sequence is CASSVRGGRDVSPLHF. The CDR3 DNA follows: TGTGCCAGCAGTGTTAGGGGAGGGAGAGATGTTTCACCCCTCCACTTT.

This chain links TRBV5-6 with TRBJ2-7; tentative D call: TRBD1 (5 bases). Looked up from germline, CDR1 is SGHDT and CDR2 is YYEEEE. The CDR3 totals 15 residues. V lost 4 bases to trimming and J lost 6 bases, with 20 bases between them. CDR3 sequence (DNA): TGTGCCAGCAGCCAGAAGACAGCCTGGACGCTCGAGCAGTACTTC. It translates to CASSQKTAWTLEQYF.

The chain uses TRBV19 and TRBJ1-1; D gene ambiguous. The CDR3 has 12 amino acids. Trimming cost V 3 bases and J 6 bases, with 8 bases left between them. Germline CDR1 is LNHDA and CDR2 is SQIVND (reference sequence). This CDR3 is CASSMGKAEAFF. CDR3 coding DNA: TGTGCCAGTAGTATGGGCAAGGCTGAAGCTTTCTTT. Complete variable domain (other parts from reference TRBV19 and TRBJ1-1): DGGITQSPKYLFRKEGQNVTLSCEQNLNHDAMYWYRQDPGQGLRLIYYSQIVNDFQKGDIAEGYSVSREKKESFPLTVTSAQKNPTAFYLCASSMGKAEAFFGQGTRLTVV.

V usage is TRBV5-4 and J usage is TRBJ2-5; 9 bases are shared with TRBD1. V shed 4 bases and J 1 base; nucleotides not matched to a gene: 8. The CDR3 has 16 amino acids. The germline V gene has CDR1 SGHNT and CDR2 YYREEE (reference sequence). The CDR3 DNA follows: TGTGCCAGCAGCAGCCGACAGGGGGAACTCCAAGAGACCCAGTACTTC. As protein: CASSSRQGELQETQYF. The complete variable domain, with remaining parts taken from reference TRBV5-4 and TRBJ2-5, reads ETGVTQSPTHLIKTRGQQVTLRCSSQSGHNTVSWYQQALGQGPQFIFQYYREEENGRGNFPPRFSGLQFPNYSSELNVNALELDDSALYLCASSSRQGELQETQYFGPGTRLLVL.

The chain couples TRBV7-9 to TRBJ1-4; TRBD1 is a possible D gene (5 bases). The CDR3 loop spans 16 amino acids. The V gene's germline CDR1 is SEHNR and CDR2 FQNEAQ (reference sequence). The ends were cut back, 7 bases at V and 4 bases at J, with 19 bases in the middle. CDR3 sequence: CASTNTLGQFNEKLFF. In nucleotides, the CDR3 is TGTGCCAGCACTAACACCCTGGGGCAGTTTAATGAAAAACTGTTTTTT.

This clone turned up a few times. V usage is TRBV9 and J usage is TRBJ2-2; TRBD1 matches at 8 bases. The ends lost 4 bases at V and 6 bases at J; junction bases unmatched: 8. The CDR3 length is 15 residues. Germline V gene data show CDR1 as SGDLS and CDR2 as YYNGEE. DNA of the CDR3: TGTGCCAGCAGCCTCCGGACAGGGATCCCCGGGGAGCTGTTTTTT. Encoded protein: CASSLRTGIPGELFF.

The chain combines TRBV29-1 with TRBJ2-3; 9 bases line up with TRBD2. Germline V gene lookup returns CDR1 SQVTM and CDR2 ANQGSEA. This CDR3 comprises 13 residues. V lost 7 bases, J lost 1 base, and 3 bases stayed unmatched. The CDR3 DNA reads as TGCAGCGGGCTAGCGGGACGCACAGATACGCAGTATTTT. Translating it yields CSGLAGRTDTQYF.

This clone has a handful of counts. This chain joins TRBV10-1 and TRBJ2-2; no definite D call. Trimming removed 7 bases from V and 1 base from J, with 10 bases in between. The germline gives CDR1 WNHNN, CDR2 SYGVQD (reference sequence). The CDR3 runs 14 residues. The DNA for the CDR3 is TGCGCCAGCAAAAAGGAAGTGAACACCGGGGAGCTGTTTTTT. Translated: CASKKEVNTGELFF.